The next 9 T cell receptor beta chains were all read from a single sample in a study of T cells in localized non-small cell lung cancer. Sequencing used immunoSEQ multiplex PCR; TCRdb keeps in-frame clones, though not all of them. This repertoire shows 58,000 or so clones, almost 90% found once; its top ten account for under 2%. This material consisted of peripheral blood, taken before any cancer treatment. The receptors originated from a woman aged 40-70 years with stage I lung adenocarcinoma.

V and J are TRBV18 and TRBJ1-4; 8 bases map to TRBD1. CDR3 size: 15 residues. V lost 1 base, J lost 6 bases, and 4 bases stayed unmatched. CDR1 and CDR2 (germline): KGHSH, LQKENI. The CDR3 spells CASSPQTGADEKLFF. CDR3 DNA sequence: TGTGCCAGCTCACCACAGACAGGGGCGGATGAAAAACTGTTTTTT. The full variable domain, rest sourced from reference TRBV18 and TRBJ1-4, is NAGVMQNPRHLVRRRGQEARLRCSPMKGHSHVYWYRQLPEEGLKFMVYLQKENIIDESGMPKERFSAEFPKEGPSILRIQQVVRGDSAAYFCASSPQTGADEKLFFGSGTQLSVL.

The chain joins TRBV2 to TRBJ2-7; D not resolved. V was clipped by 6 bases and J by 1 base, with 10 bases between them. This CDR3 region has 13 residues. CDR1 is SNHLY and CDR2 is FYNNEI in the germline V gene. In DNA, the CDR3 is TGTGCCAGCAGCCCCTCGGCGTCCTACGAGCAGTACTTC. Its protein product is CASSPSASYEQYF.

The chain links TRBV19 to TRBJ1-2; 8 bases are a match to TRBD1. Trimming cost V 7 bases and J 4 bases; bases outside gene matches: 11. The CDR3 has 15 residues. Germline V gene sequence: CDR1 LNHDA, CDR2 SQIVND (reference sequence). CDR3 amino acids: CASTPTGAIIYGYTF. In nucleotides, the CDR3 is TGTGCCAGTACTCCGACAGGGGCGATCATCTATGGCTACACCTTC.

The V gene is TRBV5-4, the J gene TRBJ2-1, with D unresolved. Between the trimmed V and J ends, which lost 0 bases and 3 bases, there was a span of 4 bases. The length of the CDR3 is 13 residues. CDR1 SGHNT and CDR2 YYREEE come from the germline V gene (reference sequence). The CDR3 sequence is CASSLDYYNEQFF. CDR3 nucleotide sequence: TGTGCCAGCAGCTTGGACTACTACAATGAGCAGTTCTTC.

The CDR3 loop reads CASSLGRFNQPQHF. Here the CDR3 DNA reads TGTGCCAGCAGCTTGGGTAGGTTTAATCAGCCCCAGCATTTT. The J gene is TRBJ1-5, the V gene TRBV5-6; D is unclear. Germline V gene lookup returns CDR1 SGHDT and CDR2 YYEEEE. There are 14 residues in the CDR3. Trimming took 0 bases from V and 4 from J, leaving 8 bases between them. Together with reference TRBV5-6 and TRBJ1-5, the CDR3 gives the full variable domain: DAGVTQSPTHLIKTRGQQVTLRCSPKSGHDTVSWYQQALGQGPQFIFQYYEEEERQRGNFPDRFSGHQFPNYSSELNVNALLLGDSALYLCASSLGRFNQPQHFGDGTRLSIL.

The chain carries TRBV27 and TRBJ2-7; weak D call: TRBD1 (7 bases). CDR3 length: 14 amino acids. Germline CDR1 reads MNHEY; CDR2 reads SMNVEV (reference sequence). V was shortened by 2 bases and J by 5 bases, with 13 bases between the two germline ends. The chain's CDR3 is CASSLRGTVHEQYF. The CDR3 DNA is TGTGCCAGCAGTTTACGCGGGACAGTGCACGAGCAGTACTTC.

This chain joins TRBV5-8 and TRBJ1-1; TRBD1 agrees at 8 bases. This CDR3 is built from 14 residues. The germline CDR1 and CDR2 sequences are SGHTS and YDEGEE. Trimming cost V 5 bases and J 4 bases; bases outside gene matches: 7. The CDR3 reads CASSRQGLGTEAFF. The CDR3 DNA reads TGTGCCAGCAGTCGACAGGGGTTGGGCACTGAAGCTTTCTTT. Full variable domain (outside the CDR3, taken from reference TRBV5-8 and TRBJ1-1): EAGVTQSPTHLIKTRGQQATLRCSPISGHTSVYWYQQALGLGLQFLLWYDEGEERNRGNFPPRFSGRQFPNYSSELNVNALELEDSALYLCASSRQGLGTEAFFGQGTRLTVV.

The chain has TRBV19 and TRBJ1-1, with a tentative D call TRBD1 (6 bases). This CDR3 comprises 15 residues. The V end lost 6 bases, the J end lost 3 bases, and 17 bases lay between the germline ends. CDR1 is LNHDA, CDR2 SQIVND, per germline (reference sequence). The CDR3, as DNA: TGTGCCAGTAGACCCACAGGGCTTGGGGACACTGAAGCTTTCTTT. It yields the protein CASRPTGLGDTEAFF.

The chain is built from TRBV28 and TRBJ2-7; D unresolved. This CDR3 spans 14 amino acids. Germline loops: CDR1 MDHEN, CDR2 SYDVKM. The V end was cut by 4 bases, the J end by 0 bases, with 10 bases between. The CDR3 DNA reads TGTGCCAGCAGTTGGGCGGCCGGCTCCTACGAGCAGTACTTC. As protein: CASSWAAGSYEQYF.